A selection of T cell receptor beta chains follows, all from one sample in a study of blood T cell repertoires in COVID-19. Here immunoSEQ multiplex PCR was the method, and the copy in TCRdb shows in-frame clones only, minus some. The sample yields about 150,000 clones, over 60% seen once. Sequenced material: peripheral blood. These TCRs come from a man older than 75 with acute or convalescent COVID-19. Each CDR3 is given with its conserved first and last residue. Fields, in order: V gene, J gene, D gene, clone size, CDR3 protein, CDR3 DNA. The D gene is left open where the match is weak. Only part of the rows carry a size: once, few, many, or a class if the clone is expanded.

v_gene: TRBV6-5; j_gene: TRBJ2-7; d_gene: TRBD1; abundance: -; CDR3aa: CARVTGTGDHEQYF; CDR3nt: TGTGCCAGGGTTACCGGGACAGGGGACCACGAGCAGTACTTC
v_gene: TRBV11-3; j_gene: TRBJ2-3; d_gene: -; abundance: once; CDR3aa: CASSLDGTSTDTQYF; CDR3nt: TGTGCCAGCAGCTTAGATGGGACTAGCACAGATACGCAGTATTTT
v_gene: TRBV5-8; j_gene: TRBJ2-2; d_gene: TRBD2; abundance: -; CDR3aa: CASSLTGGSSGELFF; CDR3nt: TGTGCCAGCAGCTTGACGGGGGGGTCGTCCGGGGAGCTGTTTTTT
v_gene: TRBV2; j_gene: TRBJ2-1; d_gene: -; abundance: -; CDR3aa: CASAYSIQGNEQFF; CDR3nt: TGTGCCAGCGCCTACTCGATACAGGGCAATGAGCAGTTCTTC
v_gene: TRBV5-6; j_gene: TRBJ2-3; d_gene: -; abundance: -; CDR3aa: CASSGNRGSDTQYF; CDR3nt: TGTGCCAGCAGCGGCAATCGGGGGTCAGATACGCAGTATTTT
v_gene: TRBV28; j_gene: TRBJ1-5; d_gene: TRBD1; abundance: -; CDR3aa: CASRPPGQGAYQPQHF; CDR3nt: TGTGCCAGCAGGCCACCGGGACAGGGGGCATATCAGCCCCAGCATTTT
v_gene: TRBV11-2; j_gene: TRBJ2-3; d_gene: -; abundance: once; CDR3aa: CASSRGLPPDTQYF; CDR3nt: TGTGCCAGCAGCCGCGGCCTACCTCCGGATACGCAGTATTTT
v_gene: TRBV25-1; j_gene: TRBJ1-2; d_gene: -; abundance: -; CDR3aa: CASSNSYGYTF; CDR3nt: TGTGCCAGCAGTAACTCCTATGGCTACACCTTC
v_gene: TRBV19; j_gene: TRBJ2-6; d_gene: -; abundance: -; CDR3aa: CASSIASGIDLTF; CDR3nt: TGTGCCAGTAGTATAGCTTCAGGGATTGACCTGACTTTC
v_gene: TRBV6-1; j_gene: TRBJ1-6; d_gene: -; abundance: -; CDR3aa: CASSDMVREGSPLHF; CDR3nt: TGTGCCAGCAGTGACATGGTGAGAGAGGGTTCACCCCTCCACTTT
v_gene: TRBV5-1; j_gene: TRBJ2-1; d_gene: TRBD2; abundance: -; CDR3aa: CASSSERGGGLVLGRDNEQFF; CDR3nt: TGCGCCAGCAGCTCTGAGCGGGGGGGCGGACTTGTACTAGGAAGGGACAATGAGCAGTTCTTC
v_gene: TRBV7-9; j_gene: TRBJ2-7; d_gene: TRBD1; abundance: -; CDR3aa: CASSLTGSSEQYF; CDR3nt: TGTGCCAGCAGCTTGACAGGGTCCAGCGAGCAGTACTTC
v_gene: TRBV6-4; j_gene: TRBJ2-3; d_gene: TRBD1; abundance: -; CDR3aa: CASSGAPGGADTQYF; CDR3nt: TGTGCCAGCAGTGGAGCCCCAGGGGGCGCAGATACGCAGTATTTT
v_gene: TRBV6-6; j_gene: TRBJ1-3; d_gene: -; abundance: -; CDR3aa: CASSPQRQTGNTIYF; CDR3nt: TGTGCCAGCAGTCCACAGCGGCAGACTGGAAACACCATATATTTT
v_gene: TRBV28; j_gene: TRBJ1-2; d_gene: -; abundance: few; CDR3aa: CASSLLRGYTF; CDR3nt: TGTGCCAGCAGTTTACTCCGGGGCTACACCTTC
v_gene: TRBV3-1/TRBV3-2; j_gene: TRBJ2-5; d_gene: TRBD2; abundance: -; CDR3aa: CASSQGGTAGGQETQYF; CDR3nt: TGTGCCAGCAGCCAAGGAGGTACGGCGGGGGGGCAAGAGACCCAGTACTTC
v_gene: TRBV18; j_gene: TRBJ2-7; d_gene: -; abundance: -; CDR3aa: CASSRDFAYEQYF; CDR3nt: TGTGCCAGCTCACGCGACTTCGCCTACGAGCAGTACTTC
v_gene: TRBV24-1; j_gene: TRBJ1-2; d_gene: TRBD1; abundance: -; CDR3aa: CATSDFRTGSGYGYTF; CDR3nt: TGTGCCACCAGTGATTTTCGGACAGGCTCGGGCTATGGCTACACCTTC
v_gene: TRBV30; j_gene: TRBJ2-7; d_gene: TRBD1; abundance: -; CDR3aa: CAWRRVGTGGFEQYF; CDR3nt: TGTGCCTGGCGGAGGGTGGGGACAGGGGGTTTCGAGCAGTACTTC
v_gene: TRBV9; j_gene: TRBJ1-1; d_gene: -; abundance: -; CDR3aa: CASSVVVGGSTEAFF; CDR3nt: TGTGCCAGCAGCGTAGTGGTTGGGGGCTCCACTGAAGCTTTCTTT
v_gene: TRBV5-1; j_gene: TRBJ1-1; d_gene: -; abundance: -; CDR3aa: CASSLLSIQANTEAFF; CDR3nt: TGCGCCAGCAGCTTATTAAGTATACAGGCGAACACTGAAGCTTTCTTT
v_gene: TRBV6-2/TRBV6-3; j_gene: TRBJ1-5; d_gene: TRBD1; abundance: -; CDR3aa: CASSPQMGQGINQPQHF; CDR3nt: TGTGCCAGCAGCCCTCAAATGGGACAGGGGATTAATCAGCCCCAGCATTTT
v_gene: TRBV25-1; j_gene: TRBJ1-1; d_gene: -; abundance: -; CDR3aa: CASQNDPGGGTEAFF; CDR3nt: TGTGCCAGTCAAAATGACCCGGGGGGAGGCACTGAAGCTTTCTTT
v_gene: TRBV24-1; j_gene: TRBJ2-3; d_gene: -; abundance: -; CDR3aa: CATSENPESGSTDTQYF; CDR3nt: TGTGCCACCAGTGAGAACCCAGAGAGCGGATCCACAGATACGCAGTATTTT
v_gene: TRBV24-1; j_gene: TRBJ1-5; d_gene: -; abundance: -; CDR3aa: CATSDFRAPRGQPQHF; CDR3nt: TGTGCCACCAGTGATTTCAGGGCCCCAAGAGGTCAGCCCCAGCATTTT
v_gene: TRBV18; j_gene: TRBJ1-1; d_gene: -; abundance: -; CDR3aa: CASSLGQNMNTEAFF; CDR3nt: TGTGCCAGCTCACTAGGACAGAACATGAACACTGAAGCTTTCTTT
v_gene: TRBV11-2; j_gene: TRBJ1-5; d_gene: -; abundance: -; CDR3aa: CASSLEQGRQPQHF; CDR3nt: TGTGCCAGCAGCTTAGAACAGGGTCGACAGCCCCAGCATTTT
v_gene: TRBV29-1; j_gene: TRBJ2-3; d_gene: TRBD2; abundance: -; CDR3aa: CSVASGSSTDTQYF; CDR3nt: TGCAGCGTCGCTAGCGGATCAAGCACAGATACGCAGTATTTT
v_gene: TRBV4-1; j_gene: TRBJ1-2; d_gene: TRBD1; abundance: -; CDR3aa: CASSARDRGYGYTF; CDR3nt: TGCGCCAGCAGCGCCCGGGACAGGGGTTATGGCTACACCTTC
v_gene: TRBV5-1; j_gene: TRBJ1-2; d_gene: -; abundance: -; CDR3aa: CASSLEKGVAGYTF; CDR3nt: TGCGCCAGCAGCTTGGAGAAGGGTGTAGCGGGCTACACCTTC
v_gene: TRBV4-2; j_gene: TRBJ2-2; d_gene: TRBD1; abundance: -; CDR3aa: CASSPGTANTGELFF; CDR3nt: TGTGCCAGCAGCCCTGGGACAGCGAACACCGGGGAGCTGTTTTTT
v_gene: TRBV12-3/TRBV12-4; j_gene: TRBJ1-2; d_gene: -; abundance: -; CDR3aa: CASSRAPNYGYTF; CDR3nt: TGTGCCAGCAGCAGGGCCCCTAACTATGGCTACACCTTC
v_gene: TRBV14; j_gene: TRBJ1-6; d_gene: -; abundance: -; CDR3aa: CASSHRSGGNSPLHF; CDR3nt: TGTGCCAGCAGCCACCGGTCAGGAGGCAATTCACCCCTCCACTTT
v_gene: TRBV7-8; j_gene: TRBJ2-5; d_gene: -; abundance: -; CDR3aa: CASSQQFRETQYF; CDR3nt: TGTGCCAGCAGCCAACAGTTTCGGGAGACCCAGTACTTC
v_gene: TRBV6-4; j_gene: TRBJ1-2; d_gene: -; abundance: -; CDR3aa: CASSDSGRVDGYTF; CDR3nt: TGTGCCAGCAGTGACTCGGGGAGGGTGGATGGCTACACCTTC
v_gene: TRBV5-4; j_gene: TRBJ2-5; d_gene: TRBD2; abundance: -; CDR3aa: CASSGGTSSGETQYF; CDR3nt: TGTGCCAGCAGCGGAGGGACTAGCTCGGGAGAGACCCAGTACTTC
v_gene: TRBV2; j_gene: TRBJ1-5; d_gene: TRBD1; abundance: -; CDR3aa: CASSKETGVEQPQHF; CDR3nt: TGTGCCAGCAGTAAGGAGACAGGGGTGGAACAGCCCCAGCATTTT
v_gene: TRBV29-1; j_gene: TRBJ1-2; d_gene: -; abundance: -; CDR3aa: CSVEPFTGEVGYGYTF; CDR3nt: TGCAGCGTTGAGCCTTTTACGGGGGAGGTAGGCTATGGCTACACCTTC
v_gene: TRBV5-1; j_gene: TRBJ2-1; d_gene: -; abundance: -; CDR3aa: CASSPAPEYNEQFF; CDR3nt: TGCGCCAGCAGCCCCGCCCCGGAGTACAATGAGCAGTTCTTC
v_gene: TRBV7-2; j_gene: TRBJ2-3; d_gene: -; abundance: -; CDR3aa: CASSLSVRTDTQYF; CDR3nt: TGTGCCAGCAGCTTATCGGTGCGCACAGATACGCAGTATTTT
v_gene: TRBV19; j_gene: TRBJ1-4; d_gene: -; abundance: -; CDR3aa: CASSPFQDQKEKLFF; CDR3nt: TGTGCCAGTAGTCCCTTTCAGGATCAGAAGGAAAAACTGTTTTTT
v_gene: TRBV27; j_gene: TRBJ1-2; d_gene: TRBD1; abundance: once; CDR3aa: CASRIQGAHGYTF; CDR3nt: TGTGCCAGCAGGATACAGGGGGCTCATGGCTACACCTTC
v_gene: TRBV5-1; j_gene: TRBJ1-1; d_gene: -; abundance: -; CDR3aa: CASSLVGRLNTEAFF; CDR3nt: TGCGCCAGCAGCTTGGTGGGCAGATTGAACACTGAAGCTTTCTTT
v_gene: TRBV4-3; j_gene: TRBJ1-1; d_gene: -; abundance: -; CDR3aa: CASSQETGRGYTEAFF; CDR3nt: TGCGCCAGCAGCCAAGAAACAGGGAGGGGTTACACTGAAGCTTTCTTT
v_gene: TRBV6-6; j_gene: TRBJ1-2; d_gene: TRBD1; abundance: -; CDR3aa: CASSSPQGQGINGYTF; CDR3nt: TGTGCCAGCAGTTCCCCACAGGGACAGGGTATTAACGGCTACACCTTC
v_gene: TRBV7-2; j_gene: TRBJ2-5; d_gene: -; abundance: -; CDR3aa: CASSLSPGLQGYF; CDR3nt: TGTGCCAGCAGCTTAAGTCCCGGCCTACAGGGGTACTTC
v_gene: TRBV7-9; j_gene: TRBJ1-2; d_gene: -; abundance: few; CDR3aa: CASSSGSNPYGYTF; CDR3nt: TGTGCCAGCAGCTCCGGGTCTAATCCCTATGGCTACACCTTC
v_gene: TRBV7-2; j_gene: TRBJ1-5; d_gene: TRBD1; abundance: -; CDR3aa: CASSPDRGQPQHF; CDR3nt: TGTGCCAGCAGCCCGGACAGGGGACAGCCCCAGCATTTT
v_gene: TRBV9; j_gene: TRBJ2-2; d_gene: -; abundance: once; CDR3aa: CASSVDGAAGELFF; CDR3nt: TGTGCCAGCAGCGTAGATGGGGCGGCCGGGGAGCTGTTTTTT
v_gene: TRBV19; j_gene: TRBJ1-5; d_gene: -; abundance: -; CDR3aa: CASSMGGSGQPQHF; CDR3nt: TGTGCCAGTAGTATGGGAGGGTCAGGTCAGCCCCAGCATTTT
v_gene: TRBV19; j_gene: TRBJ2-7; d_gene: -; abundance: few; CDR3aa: CASSAKQGQYEQYF; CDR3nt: TGTGCCAGTAGTGCAAAGCAGGGGCAGTACGAGCAGTACTTC
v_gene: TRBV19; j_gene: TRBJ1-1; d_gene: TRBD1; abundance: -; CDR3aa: CASSPTGETEAFF; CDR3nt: TGTGCCAGTAGCCCAACAGGGGAGACTGAAGCTTTCTTT
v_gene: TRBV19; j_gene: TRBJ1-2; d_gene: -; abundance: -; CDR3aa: CASSARGGVIAGYTF; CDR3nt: TGTGCCAGTAGTGCCCGCGGGGGGGTGATTGCTGGCTACACCTTC